The 12 T cell receptor beta chains given below trace back to one sample, sequenced in a study of neoadjuvant anti-PD-1 for oral cavity cancer. Only in-frame clones appear in the TCRdb table, and some are missing; sequencing was by immunoSEQ multiplex PCR. The sample yields approximately 15,000 clones, about 68% seen once. The source was PBMCs, collected before nivolumab (anti-PD-1) treatment. The source is a person aged 35-80 years with oral cavity squamous cell carcinoma.

This clone was counted only a few times. The chain employs TRBV5-1 and TRBJ2-7, with TRBD1 as a possible D gene (5 bases). Trimming removed 3 bases from V and 0 bases from J, with 10 bases in between. CDR1 is SGHRS and CDR2 is YFSETQ in the germline V gene. The CDR3 spans 14 residues. Here the CDR3 DNA reads TGCGCCAGCAGCTCGACAGTTTCCTCCTACGAGCAGTACTTC. Its protein product is CASSSTVSSYEQYF.

The chain recombines TRBV4-1 with TRBJ1-1; 9 nucleotides match TRBD1. Trimming cost V 1 base and J 3 bases; bases outside gene matches: 9. Germline CDR1 reads MGHRA; CDR2 reads YSYEKL. This CDR3 has 17 residues. The CDR3 protein is CASSQGTGVGLHTEAFF. In nucleotides, the CDR3 is TGCGCCAGCAGCCAAGGGACAGGGGTAGGTTTGCACACTGAAGCTTTCTTT.

This clone was seen once. The chain combines TRBV29-1 with TRBJ2-2, with 7 bases aligning to TRBD2. Unmatched junction bases numbered 6, after V lost 1 base and J lost 4 bases. The CDR3 spans 15 residues. Per germline, CDR1 SQVTM and CDR2 ANQGSEA. CDR3 sequence (DNA): TGCAGCGTTGAAGCGATACCGGGGGGCACCGGGGAGCTGTTTTTT. Protein product: CSVEAIPGGTGELFF.

V usage is TRBV5-4 and J usage is TRBJ2-7, with TRBD1 matching over 7 bases. CDR3 length: 14 amino acids. The J segment lost 1 base and the V segment lost 3 bases, leaving 4 bases of the junction unmatched. Per germline, CDR1 SGHNT and CDR2 YYREEE (reference sequence). The CDR3 reads CASSSTGKSYEQYF. Written as DNA, the CDR3 is TGTGCCAGCAGCTCGACAGGGAAATCCTACGAGCAGTACTTC. The full variable domain, its missing parts supplied by reference TRBV5-4 and TRBJ2-7, is ETGVTQSPTHLIKTRGQQVTLRCSSQSGHNTVSWYQQALGQGPQFIFQYYREEENGRGNFPPRFSGLQFPNYSSELNVNALELDDSALYLCASSSTGKSYEQYFGPGTRLTVT.

This clone was counted a few times. The V and J genes are TRBV21-1 and TRBJ2-7; the D segment call TRBD1 is taken from the table without a DNA check. TRBV21-1 corresponds to a pseudogene. This CDR3 has 14 amino acids. CDR3 DNA: TGTGCCAGCAGCAAAGGGGGACAGGGCTACGAGCAGTACTTC. Its protein is CASSKGGQGYEQYF.

This chain links TRBV27 with TRBJ2-7; possibly TRBD1 or TRBD2 for D (6 bases each). This CDR3 contains 13 residues. The V end was cut by 8 bases, the J end by 0 bases, with 11 bases between. The germline V gene has CDR1 MNHEY and CDR2 SMNVEV (reference sequence). As DNA, the CDR3 is TGTGCCAGCGGTAAGGGGGGCTCCTACGAGCAGTACTTC. Protein product: CASGKGGSYEQYF.

This clone was counted a few times. In DNA, the CDR3 is TGCGCCAGCAGCCAAGTCCTACTAGCGGGAGAGGACGAGCAGTACTTC. Protein product: CASSQVLLAGEDEQYF. V is TRBV4-1 and J is TRBJ2-7; 11 bases are a match to TRBD2. V dropped 1 base and J dropped 5; count of bases not matched to a gene: 7. This CDR3 has 16 residues. Germline values: CDR1 MGHRA, CDR2 YSYEKL.

The chain links TRBV7-9 to TRBJ1-6, with TRBD1 as a possible D gene (5 bases). This CDR3 spans 16 amino acids. Germline CDR1 and CDR2: SEHNR and FQNEAQ (reference sequence). V lost 5 bases, J lost 4 bases, and 15 bases lay in between. For the CDR3, the DNA is TGTGCCAGCAGCATCGGAGGGGCAGCTTATAATTCACCCCTCCACTTT. Amino acids: CASSIGGAAYNSPLHF.

This clone was detected a few times. A read error may account for a junction end that differs from germline. V is TRBV2 and J is TRBJ1-1; D call uncertain. CDR3 length: 11 amino acids. Germline V CDR1 and CDR2: SNHLY, FYNNEI. In DNA, the CDR3 is TGTGCCAGCAGTGAAAGCCGACAAACGGTCTTT. Protein: CASSESRQTVF.

There are a few counts of this clone. The chain joins TRBV5-8 to TRBJ1-5; D is possibly TRBD1 (5 bases). Trimming stripped 4 bases from V and 1 base from J, with 24 bases between. CDR3 length equals 19 residues. Germline-derived CDR1 and CDR2 are SGHTS and YDEGEE. The CDR3 DNA reads as TGTGCCAGCAGCACTAGATACAGGTCCCTAGGGGCGAGCAATCAGCCCCAGCATTTT. It is translated as CASSTRYRSLGASNQPQHF.

The chain joins TRBV5-1 to TRBJ2-5; 9 nucleotides line up with TRBD2. The CDR3 is 15 residues long. The germline gives CDR1 SGHRS, CDR2 YFSETQ. V was clipped by 2 bases and J by 1 base; unmatched bases: 3. CDR3 DNA sequence: TGCGCCAGCAGCTTTCAAGCGGGGGGCCAAGAGACCCAGTACTTC. Amino acid sequence: CASSFQAGGQETQYF.

The CDR3 loop is CASGPGQGPHPSYGYTF. Written as DNA, the CDR3 is TGTGCCAGCGGACCGGGACAGGGCCCACACCCCAGCTATGGCTACACCTTC. This chain joins TRBV27 and TRBJ1-2; TRBD1 aligns across 9 bases. This CDR3 is built from 17 residues. After removal of 8 bases from V and 4 bases from J, the junction contained 17 bases not matched to a gene. CDR1 MNHEY and CDR2 SMNVEV come from the germline V gene (reference sequence).